This T cell receptor (beta chain) was captured by sequencing in a study of monozygotic twins with inflammatory bowel disease. Study findings and constraints: Among patients, repertoires may have gained variability from differing immunosuppressive treatments.

Investigators pulled total RNA out of whole blood and did not sort T cells. TCRdb reprocessed the 5' RACE reads; each CDR3 protein has one entry and no DNA is given. The data include around 150,000 distinct CDR3 sequences; the top ten clones carry approximately 3%. Germline loops: CDR1 SEHNR, CDR2 FQNEAQ (reference sequence). The CDR3 sequence is 12 residues long. With respect to this clonotype: Its target is unknown.

This clonotype originated in a human donor with ulcerative colitis or Crohn's disease, or a healthy co-twin of an affected twin (not recorded which). The sample comprised blood. The rearrangement links TRBV7-9 to TRBJ2-1. The CDR3 spells CAVNVLHNEQFF.